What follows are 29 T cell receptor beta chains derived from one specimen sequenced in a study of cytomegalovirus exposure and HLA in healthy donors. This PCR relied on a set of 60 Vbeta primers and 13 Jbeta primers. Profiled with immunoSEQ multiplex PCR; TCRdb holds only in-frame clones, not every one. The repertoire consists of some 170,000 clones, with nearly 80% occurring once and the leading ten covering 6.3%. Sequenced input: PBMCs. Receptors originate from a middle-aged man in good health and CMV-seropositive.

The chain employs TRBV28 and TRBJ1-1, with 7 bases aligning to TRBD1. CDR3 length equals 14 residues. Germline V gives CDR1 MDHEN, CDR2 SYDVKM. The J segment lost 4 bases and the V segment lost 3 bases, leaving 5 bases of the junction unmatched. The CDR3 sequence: CASSLSTGVTEAFF. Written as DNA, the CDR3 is TGTGCCAGCAGTTTGTCTACAGGGGTCACTGAAGCTTTCTTT.

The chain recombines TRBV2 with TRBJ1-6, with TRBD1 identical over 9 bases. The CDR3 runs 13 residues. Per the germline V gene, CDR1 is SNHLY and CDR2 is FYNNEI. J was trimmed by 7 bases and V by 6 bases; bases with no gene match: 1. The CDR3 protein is CASRGQGNSPLHF. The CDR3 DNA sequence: TGTGCCAGCAGGGGACAGGGAAATTCACCCCTCCACTTT.

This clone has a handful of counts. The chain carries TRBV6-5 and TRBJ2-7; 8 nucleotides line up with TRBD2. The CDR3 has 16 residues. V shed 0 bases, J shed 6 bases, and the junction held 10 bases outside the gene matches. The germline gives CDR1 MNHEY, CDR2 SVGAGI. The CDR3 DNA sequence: TGTGCCAGCAGTTACTCGAGTAGCGGGAAGAGGGGCGAGCAGTACTTC. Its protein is CASSYSSSGKRGEQYF.

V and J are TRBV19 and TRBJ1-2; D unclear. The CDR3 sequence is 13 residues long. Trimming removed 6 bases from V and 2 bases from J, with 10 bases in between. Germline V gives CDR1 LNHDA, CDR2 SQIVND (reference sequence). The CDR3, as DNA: TGTGCCAGTAGGAGGGTCGGGAACTATGGCTACACCTTC. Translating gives CASRRVGNYGYTF.

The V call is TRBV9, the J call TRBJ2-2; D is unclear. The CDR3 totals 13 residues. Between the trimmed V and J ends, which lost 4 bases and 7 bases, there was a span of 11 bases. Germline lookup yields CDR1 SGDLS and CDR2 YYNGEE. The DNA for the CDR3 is TGTGCCAGCAGCCAGTTCTCGGGCGGGGAGCTGTTTTTT. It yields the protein CASSQFSGGELFF.

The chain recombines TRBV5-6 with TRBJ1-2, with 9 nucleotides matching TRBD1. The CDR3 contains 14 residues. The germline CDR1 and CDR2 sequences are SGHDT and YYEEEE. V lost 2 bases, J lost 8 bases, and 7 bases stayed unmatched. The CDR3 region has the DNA TGTGCCAGCAGCTTTCGGGACAGGGAACAAGGCTACACCTTC. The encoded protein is CASSFRDREQGYTF. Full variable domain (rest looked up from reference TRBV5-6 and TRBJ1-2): DAGVTQSPTHLIKTRGQQVTLRCSPKSGHDTVSWYQQALGQGPQFIFQYYEEEERQRGNFPDRFSGHQFPNYSSELNVNALLLGDSALYLCASSFRDREQGYTFGSGTRLTVV.

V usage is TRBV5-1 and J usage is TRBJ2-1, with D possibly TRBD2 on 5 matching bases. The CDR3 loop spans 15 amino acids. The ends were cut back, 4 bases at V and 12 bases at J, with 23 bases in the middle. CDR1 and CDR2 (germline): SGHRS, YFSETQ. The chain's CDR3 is CASSPVGGSTAVQFF. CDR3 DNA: TGCGCCAGCAGCCCGGTGGGCGGGTCTACTGCTGTGCAGTTCTTC. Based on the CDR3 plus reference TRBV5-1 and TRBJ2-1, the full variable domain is KAGVTQTPRYLIKTRGQQVTLSCSPISGHRSVSWYQQTPGQGLQFLFEYFSETQRNKGNFPGRFSGRQFSNSRSEMNVSTLELGDSALYLCASSPVGGSTAVQFFGPGTRLTVL.

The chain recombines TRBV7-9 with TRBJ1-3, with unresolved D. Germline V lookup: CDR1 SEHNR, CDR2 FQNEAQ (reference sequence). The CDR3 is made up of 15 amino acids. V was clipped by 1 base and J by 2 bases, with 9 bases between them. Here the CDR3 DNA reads TGTGCCAGCAGCTTAGTCGGAGGGACTGGAAACACCATATATTTT. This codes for CASSLVGGTGNTIYF.

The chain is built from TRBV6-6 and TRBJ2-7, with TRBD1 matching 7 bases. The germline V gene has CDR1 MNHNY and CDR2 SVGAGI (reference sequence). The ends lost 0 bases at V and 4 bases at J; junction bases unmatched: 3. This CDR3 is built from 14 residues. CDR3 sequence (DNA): TGTGCCAGCAGTTACTCGGGACAGCTTTACGAGCAGTACTTC. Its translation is CASSYSGQLYEQYF.

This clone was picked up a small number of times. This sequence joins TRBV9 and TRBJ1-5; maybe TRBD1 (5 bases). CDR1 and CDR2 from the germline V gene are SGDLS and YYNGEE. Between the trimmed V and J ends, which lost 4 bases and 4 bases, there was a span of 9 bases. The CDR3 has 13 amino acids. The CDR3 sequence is CASSPQGNQPQHF. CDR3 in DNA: TGTGCCAGCAGCCCCCAGGGAAATCAGCCCCAGCATTTT.

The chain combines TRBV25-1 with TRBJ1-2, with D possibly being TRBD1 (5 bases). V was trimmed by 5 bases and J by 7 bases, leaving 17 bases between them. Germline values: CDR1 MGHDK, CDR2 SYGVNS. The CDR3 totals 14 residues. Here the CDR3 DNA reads TGTGCCAGCAGTACTCAGGGAAGGGCTAGTGGCTACACCTTC. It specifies CASSTQGRASGYTF.

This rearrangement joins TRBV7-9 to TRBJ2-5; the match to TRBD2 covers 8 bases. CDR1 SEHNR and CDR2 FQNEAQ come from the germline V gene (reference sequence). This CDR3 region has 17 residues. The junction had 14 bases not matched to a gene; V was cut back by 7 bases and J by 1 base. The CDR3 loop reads CASTYIERERRQETQYF. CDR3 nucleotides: TGTGCCAGCACCTACATCGAGCGGGAGAGGCGCCAAGAGACCCAGTACTTC.

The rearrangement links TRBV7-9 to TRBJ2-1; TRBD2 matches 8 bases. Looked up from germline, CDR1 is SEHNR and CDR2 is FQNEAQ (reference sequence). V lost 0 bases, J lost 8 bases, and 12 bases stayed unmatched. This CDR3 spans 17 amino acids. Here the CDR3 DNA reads TGTGCCAGCAGCTTAGCGCCAGCGGGAGACTACTGGGATGAGCAGTTCTTC. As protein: CASSLAPAGDYWDEQFF.

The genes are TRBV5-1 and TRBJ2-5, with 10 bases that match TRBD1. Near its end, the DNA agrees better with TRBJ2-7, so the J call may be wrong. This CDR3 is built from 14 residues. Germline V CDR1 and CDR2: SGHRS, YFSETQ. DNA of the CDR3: TGCGCCAGCAGCGGGGGACAGGGGATCTACGAGCAGTACTTC. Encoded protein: CASSGGQGIYEQYF.

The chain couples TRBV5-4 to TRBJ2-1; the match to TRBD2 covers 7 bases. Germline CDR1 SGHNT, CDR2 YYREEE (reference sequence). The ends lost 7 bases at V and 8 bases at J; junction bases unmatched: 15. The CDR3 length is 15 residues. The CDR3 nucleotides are TGTGCCAGCCGTTTCGCACGGGAGGTTTTCGATGAGCAGTTCTTC. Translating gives CASRFAREVFDEQFF.

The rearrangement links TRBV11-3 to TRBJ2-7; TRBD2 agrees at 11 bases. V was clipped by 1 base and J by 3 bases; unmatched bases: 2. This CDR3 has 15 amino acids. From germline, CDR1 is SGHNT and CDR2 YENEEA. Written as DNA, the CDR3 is TGTGCCAGCAGCTTAGGACTAGCGGGGAACTACGAGCAGTACTTC. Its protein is CASSLGLAGNYEQYF.

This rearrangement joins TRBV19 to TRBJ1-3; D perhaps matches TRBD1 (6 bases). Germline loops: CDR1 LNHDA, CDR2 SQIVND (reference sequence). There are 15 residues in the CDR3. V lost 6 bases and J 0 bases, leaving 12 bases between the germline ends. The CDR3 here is CASRTRTVSGNTIYF. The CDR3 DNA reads TGTGCCAGTAGGACCAGGACAGTCTCTGGAAACACCATATATTTT.

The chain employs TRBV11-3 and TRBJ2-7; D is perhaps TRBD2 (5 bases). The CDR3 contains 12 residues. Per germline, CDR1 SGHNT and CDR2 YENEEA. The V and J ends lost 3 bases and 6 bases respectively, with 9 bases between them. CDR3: CASSFGDLEQYF. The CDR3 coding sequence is TGTGCCAGCAGCTTCGGGGATCTCGAGCAGTACTTC. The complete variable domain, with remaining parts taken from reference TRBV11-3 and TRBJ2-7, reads EAGVVQSPRYKIIEKKQPVAFWCNPISGHNTLYWYLQNLGQGPELLIRYENEEAVDDSQLPKDRFSAERLKGVDSTLKIQPAELGDSAVYLCASSFGDLEQYFGPGTRLTVT.

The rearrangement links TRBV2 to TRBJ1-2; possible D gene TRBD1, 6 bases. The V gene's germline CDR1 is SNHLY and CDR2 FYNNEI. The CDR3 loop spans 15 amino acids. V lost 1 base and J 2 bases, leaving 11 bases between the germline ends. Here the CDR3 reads CASSEGSQGNYGYTF. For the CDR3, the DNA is TGTGCCAGCAGTGAAGGGAGCCAGGGGAACTATGGCTACACCTTC.

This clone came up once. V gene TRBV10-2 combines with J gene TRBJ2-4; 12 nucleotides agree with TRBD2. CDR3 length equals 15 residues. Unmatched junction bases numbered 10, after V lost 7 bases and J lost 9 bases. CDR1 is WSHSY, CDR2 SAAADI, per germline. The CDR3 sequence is CASNPTSGSGSIQYF. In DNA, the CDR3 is TGCGCCAGCAATCCGACTAGCGGGAGTGGTAGCATTCAGTACTTC.

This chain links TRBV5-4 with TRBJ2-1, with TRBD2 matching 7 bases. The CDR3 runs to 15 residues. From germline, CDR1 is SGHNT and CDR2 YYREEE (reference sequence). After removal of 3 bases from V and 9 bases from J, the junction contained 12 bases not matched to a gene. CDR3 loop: CASSSPAMVAGEQFF. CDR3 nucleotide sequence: TGTGCCAGCAGCTCCCCGGCGATGGTAGCGGGTGAGCAGTTCTTC.

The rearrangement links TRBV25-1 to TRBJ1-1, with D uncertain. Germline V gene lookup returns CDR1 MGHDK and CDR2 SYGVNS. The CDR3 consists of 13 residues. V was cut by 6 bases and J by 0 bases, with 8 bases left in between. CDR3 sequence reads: CASRRGMNTEAFF. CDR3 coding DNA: TGTGCCAGCAGGAGAGGGATGAACACTGAAGCTTTCTTT.

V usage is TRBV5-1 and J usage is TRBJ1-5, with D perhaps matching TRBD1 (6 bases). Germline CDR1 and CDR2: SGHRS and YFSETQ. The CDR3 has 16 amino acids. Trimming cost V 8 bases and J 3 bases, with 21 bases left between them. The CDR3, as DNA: TGCGCCAGTTCAAAGGGCGAGACAGGAGACAATCAGCCCCAGCATTTT. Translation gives CASSKGETGDNQPQHF. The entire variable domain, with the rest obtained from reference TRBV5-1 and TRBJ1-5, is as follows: KAGVTQTPRYLIKTRGQQVTLSCSPISGHRSVSWYQQTPGQGLQFLFEYFSETQRNKGNFPGRFSGRQFSNSRSEMNVSTLELGDSALYLCASSKGETGDNQPQHFGDGTRLSIL.

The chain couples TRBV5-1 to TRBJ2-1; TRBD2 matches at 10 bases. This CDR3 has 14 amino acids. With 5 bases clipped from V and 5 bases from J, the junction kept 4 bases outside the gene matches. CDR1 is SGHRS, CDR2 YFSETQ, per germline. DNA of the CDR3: TGCGCCAGCAGGATTCTAGCGGGGGACAATGAGCAGTTCTTC. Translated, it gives CASRILAGDNEQFF.

The CDR3 spells CASSEPPNYGYTF. CDR3 in DNA: TGTGCCAGCAGCGAGCCACCAAACTATGGCTACACCTTC. This chain links TRBV7-3 with TRBJ1-2; no definite D call. Trimming took 5 bases from V and 2 from J, leaving 9 bases between them. Per germline, CDR1 SGHTA and CDR2 FQGTGA. The CDR3 runs to 13 residues. Combining the CDR3 with reference TRBV7-3 and TRBJ1-2 gives the whole variable domain GAGVSQTPSNKVTEKGKYVELRCDPISGHTALYWYRQSLGQGPEFLIYFQGTGAADDSGLPNDRFFAVRPEGSVSTLKIQRTERGDSAVYLCASSEPPNYGYTFGSGTRLTVV.

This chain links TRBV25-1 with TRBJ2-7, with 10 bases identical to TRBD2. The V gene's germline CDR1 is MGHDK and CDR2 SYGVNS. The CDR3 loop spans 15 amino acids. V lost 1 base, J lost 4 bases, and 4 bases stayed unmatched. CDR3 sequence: CASSESSGSGYEQYF. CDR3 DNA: TGTGCCAGCAGTGAATCTAGCGGGAGTGGGTACGAGCAGTACTTC.

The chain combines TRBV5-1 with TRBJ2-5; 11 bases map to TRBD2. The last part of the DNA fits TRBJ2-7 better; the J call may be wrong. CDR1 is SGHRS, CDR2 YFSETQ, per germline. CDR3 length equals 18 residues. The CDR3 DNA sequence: TGCGCCAGCAGCTCAGGGACTAGCGGCATAAAGGGCCCCTACGAGCAGTACTTC. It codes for CASSSGTSGIKGPYEQYF.

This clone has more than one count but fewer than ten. This CDR3 is CASSFPDGGTEAFF. CDR3 DNA sequence: TGTGCCAGCAGCTTCCCCGACGGAGGCACTGAAGCTTTCTTT. The chain carries TRBV6-6 and TRBJ1-1; the D is unclear. The germline V gene has CDR1 MNHNY and CDR2 SVGAGI (reference sequence). This CDR3 is 14 amino acids long. V was shortened by 6 bases and J by 4 bases, with 15 bases between the two germline ends.

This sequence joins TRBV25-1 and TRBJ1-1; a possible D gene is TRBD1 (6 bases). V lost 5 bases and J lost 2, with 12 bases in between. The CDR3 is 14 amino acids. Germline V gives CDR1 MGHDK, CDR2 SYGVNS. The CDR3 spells CASSREQGNTEAFF. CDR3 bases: TGTGCCAGCAGTAGGGAACAGGGAAACACTGAAGCTTTCTTT.